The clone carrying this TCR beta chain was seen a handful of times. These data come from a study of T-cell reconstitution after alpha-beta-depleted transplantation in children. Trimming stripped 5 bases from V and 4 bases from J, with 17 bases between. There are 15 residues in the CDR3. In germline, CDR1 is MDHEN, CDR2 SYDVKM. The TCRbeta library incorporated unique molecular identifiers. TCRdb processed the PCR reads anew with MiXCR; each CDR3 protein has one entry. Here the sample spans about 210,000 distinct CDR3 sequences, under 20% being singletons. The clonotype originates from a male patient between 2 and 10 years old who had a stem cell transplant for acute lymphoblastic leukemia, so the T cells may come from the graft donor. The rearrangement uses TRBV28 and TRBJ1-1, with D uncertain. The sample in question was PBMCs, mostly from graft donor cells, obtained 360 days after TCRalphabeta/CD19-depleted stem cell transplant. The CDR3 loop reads CASSRLPEGGTEAFF. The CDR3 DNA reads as TGTGCCAGCAGTCGGCTCCCCGAAGGCGGCACTGAAGCTTTCTTT.